This TCR beta chain was retrieved from a study of blood T cell repertoires in COVID-19. The assay was immunoSEQ multiplex PCR, and TCRdb's table has in-frame clones only and misses some. This sample has about 97,000 clones; 90% occur once, and the top ten carry about 1.7%. The CDR3 spans 15 residues. Germline CDR1 reads SGHDN; CDR2 reads FVKESK. V lost 2 bases, J lost 1 base, and 11 bases lay in between. Sequenced input: peripheral blood. This sequence was found in a man in his 60s with acute or convalescent COVID-19. The chain is built from TRBV14 and TRBJ1-2; unclear D gene. CDR3 nucleotide sequence: TGTGCCAGCAGCCAATCAGTCCGTATTAACTATGGCTACACCTTC. Translation: CASSQSVRINYGYTF.